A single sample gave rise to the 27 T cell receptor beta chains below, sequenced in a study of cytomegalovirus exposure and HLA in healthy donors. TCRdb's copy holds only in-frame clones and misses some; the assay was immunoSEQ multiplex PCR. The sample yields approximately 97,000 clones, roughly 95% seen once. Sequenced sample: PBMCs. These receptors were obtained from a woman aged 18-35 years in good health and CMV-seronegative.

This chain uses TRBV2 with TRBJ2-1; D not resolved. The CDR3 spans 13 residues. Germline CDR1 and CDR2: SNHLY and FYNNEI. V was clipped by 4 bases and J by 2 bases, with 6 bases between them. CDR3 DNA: TGTGCCAGCAGTGCCCAGACCTACAATGAGCAGTTCTTC. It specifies CASSAQTYNEQFF.

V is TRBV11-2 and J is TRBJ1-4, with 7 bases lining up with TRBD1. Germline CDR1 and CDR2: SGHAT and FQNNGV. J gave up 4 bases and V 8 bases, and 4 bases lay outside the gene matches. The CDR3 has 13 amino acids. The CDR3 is CASGDRVNEKLFF. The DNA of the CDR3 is TGTGCCAGCGGGGACAGAGTTAATGAAAAACTGTTTTTT.

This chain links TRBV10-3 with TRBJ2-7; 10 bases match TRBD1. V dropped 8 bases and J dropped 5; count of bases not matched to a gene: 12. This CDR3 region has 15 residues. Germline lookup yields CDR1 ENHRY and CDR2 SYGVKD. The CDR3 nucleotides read TGTGCCATCGGGGATCCGGGACAGGGGATAAACGAGCAGTACTTC. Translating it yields CAIGDPGQGINEQYF.

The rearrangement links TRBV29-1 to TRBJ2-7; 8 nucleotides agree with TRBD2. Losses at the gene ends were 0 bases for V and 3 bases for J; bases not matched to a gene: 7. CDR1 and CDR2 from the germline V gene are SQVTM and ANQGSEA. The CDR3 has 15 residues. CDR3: CSVEDGAGGSYEQYF. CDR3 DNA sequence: TGCAGCGTTGAAGATGGGGCGGGGGGAAGCTACGAGCAGTACTTC.

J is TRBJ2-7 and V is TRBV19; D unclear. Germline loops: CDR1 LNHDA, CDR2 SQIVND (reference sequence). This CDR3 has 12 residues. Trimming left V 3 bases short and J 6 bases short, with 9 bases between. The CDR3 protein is CASSIGRSEQYF. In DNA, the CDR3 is TGTGCCAGTAGTATTGGTCGGAGCGAGCAGTACTTC.

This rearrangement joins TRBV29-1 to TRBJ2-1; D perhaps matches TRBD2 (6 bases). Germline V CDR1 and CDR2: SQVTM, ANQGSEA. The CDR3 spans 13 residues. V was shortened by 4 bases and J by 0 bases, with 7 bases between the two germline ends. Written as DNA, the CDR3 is TGCAGCGTTGGCGGGGCCTCCTACAATGAGCAGTTCTTC. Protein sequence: CSVGGASYNEQFF.

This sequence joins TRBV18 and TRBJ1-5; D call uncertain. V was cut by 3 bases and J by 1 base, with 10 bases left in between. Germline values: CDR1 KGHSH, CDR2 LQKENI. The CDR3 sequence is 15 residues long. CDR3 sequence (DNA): TGTGCCAGCTCACCTAGCCGGGGAAGCAATCAGCCCCAGCATTTT. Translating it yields CASSPSRGSNQPQHF.

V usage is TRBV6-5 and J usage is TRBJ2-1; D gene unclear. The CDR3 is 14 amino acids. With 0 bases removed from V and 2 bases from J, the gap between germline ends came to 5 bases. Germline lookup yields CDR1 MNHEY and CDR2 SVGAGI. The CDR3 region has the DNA TGTGCCAGCAGTTACTCGTACACCTACAATGAGCAGTTCTTC. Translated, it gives CASSYSYTYNEQFF.

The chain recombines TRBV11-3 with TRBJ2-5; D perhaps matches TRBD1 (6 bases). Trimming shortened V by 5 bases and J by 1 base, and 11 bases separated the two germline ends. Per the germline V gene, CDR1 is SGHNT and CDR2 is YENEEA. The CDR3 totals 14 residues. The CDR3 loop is CASSPGQTQETQYF. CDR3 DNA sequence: TGTGCCAGCAGCCCTGGACAGACCCAAGAGACCCAGTACTTC.

The CDR3 nucleotides read TGTGCCAGCAGCTTGGGACAGGCCAATCAGCCCCAGCATTTT. Its protein product is CASSLGQANQPQHF. The chain is built from TRBV5-6 and TRBJ1-5, with a possible D match to TRBD1 (6 bases). Between the trimmed V and J ends, which lost 0 bases and 3 bases, there was a span of 7 bases. The germline V gene has CDR1 SGHDT and CDR2 YYEEEE. The CDR3 loop spans 14 amino acids.

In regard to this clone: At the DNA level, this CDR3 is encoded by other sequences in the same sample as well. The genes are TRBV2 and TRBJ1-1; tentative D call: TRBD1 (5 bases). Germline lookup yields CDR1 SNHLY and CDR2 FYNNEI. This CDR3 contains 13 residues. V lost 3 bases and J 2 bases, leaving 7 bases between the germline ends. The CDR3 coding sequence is TGTGCCAGCAGTGAGCAGGGAAACACTGAAGCTTTCTTT. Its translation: CASSEQGNTEAFF.

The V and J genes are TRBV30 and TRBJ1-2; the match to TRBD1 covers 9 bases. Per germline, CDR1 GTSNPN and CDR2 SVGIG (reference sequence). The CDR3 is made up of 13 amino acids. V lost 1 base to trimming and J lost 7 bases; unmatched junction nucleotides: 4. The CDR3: CAWSAGTGFGYTF. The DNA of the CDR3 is TGTGCCTGGAGTGCCGGGACAGGGTTTGGCTACACCTTC.

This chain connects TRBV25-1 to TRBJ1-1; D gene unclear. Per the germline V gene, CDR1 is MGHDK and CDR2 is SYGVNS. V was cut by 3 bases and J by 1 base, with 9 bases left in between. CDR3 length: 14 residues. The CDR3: CASSDPRTNTEAFF. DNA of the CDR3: TGTGCCAGCAGTGACCCCAGAACGAACACTGAAGCTTTCTTT.

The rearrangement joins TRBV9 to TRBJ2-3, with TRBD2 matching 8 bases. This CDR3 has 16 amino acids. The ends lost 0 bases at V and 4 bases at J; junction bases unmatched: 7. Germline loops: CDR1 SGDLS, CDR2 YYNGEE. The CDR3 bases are TGTGCCAGCAGCGTAGAGGGTAGCGGGATGGCAGATACGCAGTATTTT. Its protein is CASSVEGSGMADTQYF.

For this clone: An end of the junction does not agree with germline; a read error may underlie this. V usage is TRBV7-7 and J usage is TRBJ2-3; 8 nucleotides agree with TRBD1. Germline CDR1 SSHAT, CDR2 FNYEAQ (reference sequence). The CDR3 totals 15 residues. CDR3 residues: CASSPWTGITDTQYF. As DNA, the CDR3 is TGTGCTAGCAGCCCATGGACAGGGATCACAGATACGCAGTATTTT.

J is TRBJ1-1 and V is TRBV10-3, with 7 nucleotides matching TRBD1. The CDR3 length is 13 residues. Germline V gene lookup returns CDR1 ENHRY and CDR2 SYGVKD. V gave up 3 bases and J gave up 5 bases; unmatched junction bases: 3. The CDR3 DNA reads TGTGCCATCAGTGATTCGACAGGGACTGAAGCTTTCTTT. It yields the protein CAISDSTGTEAFF.

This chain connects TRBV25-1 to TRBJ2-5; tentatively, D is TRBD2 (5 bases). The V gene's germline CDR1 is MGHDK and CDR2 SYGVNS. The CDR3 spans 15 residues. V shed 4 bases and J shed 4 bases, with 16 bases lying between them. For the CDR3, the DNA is TGTGCCAGCAGTGCTCTGTCGGGGTTAGGAGAGACCCAGTACTTC. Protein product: CASSALSGLGETQYF. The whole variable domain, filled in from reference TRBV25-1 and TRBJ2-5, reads EADIYQTPRYLVIGTGKKITLECSQTMGHDKMYWYQQDPGMELHLIHYSYGVNSTEKGDLSSESTVSRIRTEHFPLTLESARPSHTSQYLCASSALSGLGETQYFGPGTRLLVL.

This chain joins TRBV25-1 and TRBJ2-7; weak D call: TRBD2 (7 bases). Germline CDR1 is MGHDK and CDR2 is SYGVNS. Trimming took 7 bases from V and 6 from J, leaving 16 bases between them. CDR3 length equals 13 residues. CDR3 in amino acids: CASTIGGGGEQYF. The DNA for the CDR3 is TGTGCCAGCACGATTGGGGGGGGCGGCGAGCAGTACTTC.

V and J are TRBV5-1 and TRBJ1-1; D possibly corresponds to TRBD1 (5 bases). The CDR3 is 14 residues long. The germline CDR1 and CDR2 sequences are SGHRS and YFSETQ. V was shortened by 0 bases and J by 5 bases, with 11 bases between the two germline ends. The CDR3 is CASSLEGIGTEAFF. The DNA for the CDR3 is TGCGCCAGCAGCTTGGAGGGGATTGGGACTGAAGCTTTCTTT.

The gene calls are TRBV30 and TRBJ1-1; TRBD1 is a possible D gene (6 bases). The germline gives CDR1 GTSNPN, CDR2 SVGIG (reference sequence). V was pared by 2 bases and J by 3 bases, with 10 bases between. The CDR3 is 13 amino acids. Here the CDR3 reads CAWSRGGHTEAFF. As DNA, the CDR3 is TGTGCCTGGAGTAGAGGGGGACACACTGAAGCTTTCTTT. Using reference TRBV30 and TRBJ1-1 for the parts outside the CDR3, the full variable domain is SQTIHQWPATLVQPVGSPLSLECTVEGTSNPNLYWYRQAAGRGLQLLFYSVGIGQISSEVPQNLSASRPQDRQFILSSKKLLLSDSGFYLCAWSRGGHTEAFFGQGTRLTVV.

The CDR3 loop reads CASSPERNTEAFF. The CDR3 DNA is TGCGCCAGCAGTCCCGAGAGGAACACTGAAGCTTTCTTT. The genes are TRBV10-2 and TRBJ1-1; D gene unclear. The germline gives CDR1 WSHSY, CDR2 SAAADI. The V and J ends lost 5 bases and 1 base respectively, with 8 bases between them. CDR3 size: 13 residues.

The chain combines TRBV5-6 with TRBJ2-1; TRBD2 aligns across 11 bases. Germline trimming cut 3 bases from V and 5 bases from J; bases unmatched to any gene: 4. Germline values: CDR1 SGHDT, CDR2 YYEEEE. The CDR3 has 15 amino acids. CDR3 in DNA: TGTGCCAGCAGCTCGGGACTAGCGGTTAACAATGAGCAGTTCTTC. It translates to CASSSGLAVNNEQFF.

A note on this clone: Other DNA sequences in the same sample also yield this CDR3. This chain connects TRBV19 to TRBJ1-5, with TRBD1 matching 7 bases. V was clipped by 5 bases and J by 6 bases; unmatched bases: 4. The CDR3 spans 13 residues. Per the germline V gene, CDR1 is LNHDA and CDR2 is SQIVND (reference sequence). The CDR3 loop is CASSASGGQPQHF. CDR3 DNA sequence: TGTGCCAGTAGTGCTTCAGGGGGTCAGCCCCAGCATTTT.

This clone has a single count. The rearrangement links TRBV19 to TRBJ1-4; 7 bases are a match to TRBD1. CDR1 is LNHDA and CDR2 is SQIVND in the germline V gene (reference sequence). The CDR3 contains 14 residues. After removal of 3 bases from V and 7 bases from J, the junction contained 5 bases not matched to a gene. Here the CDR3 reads CASSMTGRFEKLFF. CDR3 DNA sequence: TGTGCCAGTAGTATGACAGGGCGTTTTGAAAAACTGTTTTTT.

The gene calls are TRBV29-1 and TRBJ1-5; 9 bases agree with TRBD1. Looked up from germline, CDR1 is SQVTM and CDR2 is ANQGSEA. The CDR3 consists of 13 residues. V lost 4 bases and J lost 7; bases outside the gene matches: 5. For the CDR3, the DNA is TGCAGCGTTGCGACAGGGGGGACCCAGCCCCAGCATTTT. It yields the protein CSVATGGTQPQHF.

The CDR3 DNA reads as TGTGCCAGCAGCGTAGGGCTAGCGGTACAAGAGACCCAGTACTTC. As protein: CASSVGLAVQETQYF. The gene calls are TRBV9 and TRBJ2-5; 7 bases map to TRBD2. J lost 2 bases, V lost 0 bases, and 4 bases had no gene match. CDR3 size: 15 residues. Germline CDR1 and CDR2: SGDLS and YYNGEE. Filled out from reference TRBV9 and TRBJ2-5, the complete variable domain reads DSGVTQTPKHLITATGQRVTLRCSPRSGDLSVYWYQQSLDQGLQFLIQYYNGEERAKGNILERFSAQQFPDLHSELNLSSLELGDSALYFCASSVGLAVQETQYFGPGTRLLVL.

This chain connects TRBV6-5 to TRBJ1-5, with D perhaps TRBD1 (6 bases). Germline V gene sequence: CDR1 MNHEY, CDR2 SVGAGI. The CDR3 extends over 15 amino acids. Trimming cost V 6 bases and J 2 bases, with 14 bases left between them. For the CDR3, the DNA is TGTGCCAGCAGACAGGGACCTTTTGGCAATCAGCCCCAGCATTTT. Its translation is CASRQGPFGNQPQHF.